This TCR beta chain emerged from a study of blood T cell repertoires in COVID-19. Germline V CDR1 and CDR2: MNHEY, SMNVEV (reference sequence). The CDR3 consists of 19 residues. V lost 0 bases to trimming and J lost 8 bases; unmatched junction nucleotides: 17. The method was immunoSEQ multiplex PCR; TCRdb's version includes in-frame clones alone and lacks a portion of them. The sample includes 250,000 to 300,000 clones, approximately 93% seen only once; the top ten take about 2%. Only one count was recorded for this clone. The sample taken for sequencing was peripheral blood. The V call is TRBV27, the J call TRBJ2-3; TRBD1 agrees at 10 bases. This sequence was found in a woman younger than 45 with COVID-19, enrolled during active disease. The DNA for the CDR3 is TGTGCCAGCAGTTTATCCCCGATCCCGGGACAGGGGTCAACCGGTACGCAGTATTTT. This codes for CASSLSPIPGQGSTGTQYF.